Each of the 10 T cell receptor beta chains below was sequenced from the same sample in a study of T cells in Graves' hyperthyroidism and ophthalmopathy. RNA transcripts were the template for amplifying TCR beta CDR3 regions. The primer set for the first-round RT-PCR of the TCR CDR3 was HTBI. One entry per CDR3 protein results from TCRdb running MiXCR on the multiplex PCR reads. This sample has roughly 500,000 distinct CDR3 sequences, with 40% to 55% found just once. The sequencing sample was made of peripheral blood or thyroid tissue (not recorded which). The origin of the receptors is an adult woman with Graves' disease, either hyperthyroidism or ophthalmopathy (not recorded which).

The V gene is TRBV29-1, the J gene TRBJ1-2; no clear D gene. Germline loops: CDR1 SQVTM, CDR2 ANQGSEA. The length of the CDR3 is 11 residues. With 3 bases removed from V and 8 bases from J, the gap between germline ends came to 10 bases. DNA for the CDR3: TGCAGCGTTGAGGCTGTGTCGGGCTACACCTTC. This codes for CSVEAVSGYTF.

This CDR3 reads CSVEGIGGARSGELFF. The DNA of the CDR3 is TGCAGCGTTGAAGGCATAGGGGGGGCGCGGTCCGGGGAGCTGTTTTTT. The V and J genes are TRBV29-1 and TRBJ2-2, with a tentative D call TRBD2 (7 bases). The CDR3 extends over 16 amino acids. Trimming pared 1 base from V and 6 bases from J, leaving 18 bases between. Germline values: CDR1 SQVTM, CDR2 ANQGSEA.

The rearrangement links TRBV7-3 to TRBJ1-5; possible D gene TRBD1, 5 bases. V was trimmed by 6 bases and J by 2 bases, leaving 8 bases between them. The germline V gene has CDR1 SGHTA and CDR2 FQGTGA. This CDR3 spans 13 amino acids. CDR3 sequence: CASRLGRNQPQHF. For the CDR3, the DNA is TGTGCCAGCAGATTGGGGCGCAATCAGCCCCAGCATTTT.

The rearrangement uses TRBV12-3 or TRBV12-4 and TRBJ1-5, with TRBD1 as a possible D gene (5 bases). The CDR3 contains 13 residues. The V end lost 6 bases, the J end lost 5 bases, and 11 bases lay between the germline ends. The CDR3 DNA reads TGTGCCAGCAGGCGGGGGGTGGATCAGCCCCAGCATTTT. As protein: CASRRGVDQPQHF.

This clonotype has ten or more counts. V usage is TRBV4-2 and J usage is TRBJ1-5; no clear D. V was clipped by 0 bases and J by 7 bases, with 7 bases between them. CDR3 length: 13 residues. In germline, CDR1 is LGHNA, CDR2 YNFKEQ. This CDR3 is CASSQDVGQPQHF. Written as DNA, the CDR3 is TGTGCCAGCAGCCAAGACGTTGGCCAGCCCCAGCATTTT.

This clonotype was recorded once. The chain uses TRBV5-8 and TRBJ1-4; D call uncertain. The CDR3 has 12 residues. V lost 0 bases, J lost 8 bases, and 5 bases lay in between. CDR1 is SGHTS, CDR2 YDEGEE, per germline. The CDR3 region has the DNA TGTGCCAGCAGCTTGGACGCGGAAAAACTGTTTTTT. It encodes CASSLDAEKLFF.

At least ten counts were recorded for this clonotype. The chain links TRBV29-1 to TRBJ1-1, with D tentatively TRBD1 (5 bases). Germline V lookup: CDR1 SQVTM, CDR2 ANQGSEA. V lost 6 bases and J 3 bases, leaving 14 bases between the germline ends. The CDR3 is 13 amino acids. The CDR3 region is CSVDKAGDTEAFF. In DNA, the CDR3 is TGCAGCGTCGACAAGGCGGGGGACACTGAAGCTTTCTTT. The full variable domain, with the rest looked up from reference TRBV29-1 and TRBJ1-1, is SAVISQKPSRDICQRGTSLTIQCQVDSQVTMMFWYRQQPGQSLTLIATANQGSEATYESGFVIDKFPISRPNLTFSTLTVSNMSPEDSSIYLCSVDKAGDTEAFFGQGTRLTVV.

Only a few counts were recorded for this clonotype. The chain is built from TRBV10-3 and TRBJ2-7, with D uncertain. The CDR3 spans 14 residues. The V end lost 8 bases, the J end lost 10 bases, and 24 bases lay between the germline ends. Germline CDR1 is ENHRY and CDR2 is SYGVKD. The CDR3 DNA is TGTGCCATCTCTCCCTCCACTTCAGATTTTGGCCAGTACTTC. This encodes CAISPSTSDFGQYF.

In its sample, this clonotype was seen once. This chain joins TRBV14 and TRBJ2-2; D uncertain. Trimming shortened V by 3 bases and J by 7 bases, and 9 bases separated the two germline ends. The CDR3 length is 13 residues. Germline assignment: CDR1 SGHDN and CDR2 FVKESK. For the CDR3, the DNA is TGTGCCAGCAGCCACCGAGTGGGCGGGGAGCTGTTTTTT. Its protein product is CASSHRVGGELFF.

The chain couples TRBV29-1 to TRBJ2-3, with D perhaps matching TRBD2 (6 bases). CDR1 SQVTM and CDR2 ANQGSEA come from the germline V gene. This CDR3 is 15 amino acids long. The V and J ends lost 0 bases and 4 bases respectively, with 14 bases between them. This CDR3 is CSVEEHHGGSDTQYF. The DNA for the CDR3 is TGCAGCGTTGAAGAGCACCATGGGGGGTCAGATACGCAGTATTTT.